The present T cell receptor (beta chain) was sequenced within a study of blood T cell repertoires in COVID-19. Study at large: The study drew acute and convalescent COVID-19 samples from the United States, Italy and Spain. Sample material is recorded as cDNA or gDNA derived from T cells, B-cell-depleted T cells, or PBMCs.

Per the original methods: For nucleated cells, counts were estimated from reference gene primer amplification. Sequencing was performed with immunoSEQ multiplex PCR; in TCRdb, only in-frame clones are kept and a portion is missing. That table gives V, J and clone size, and the DNA gave D and trimming. The table records roughly 36,000 clones, 75% to 85% of them present only once. The CDR3 length is 11 residues. Trimming cost V 4 bases and J 9 bases, with 10 bases left between them. Germline CDR1 SGHNT, CDR2 YYREEE (reference sequence). The sample comprised peripheral blood. The chain recombines TRBV5-4 with TRBJ1-2, with D possibly matching TRBD1 (6 bases). This clonotype was obtained from a man aged 55 to 70 with active COVID-19. CDR3 loop: CASSRTDSYTF. CDR3 nucleotides: TGTGCCAGCAGCCGGACAGATAGCTACACCTTC. The variable domain in full, completed from reference TRBV5-4 and TRBJ1-2, reads ETGVTQSPTHLIKTRGQQVTLRCSSQSGHNTVSWYQQALGQGPQFIFQYYREEENGRGNFPPRFSGLQFPNYSSELNVNALELDDSALYLCASSRTDSYTFGSGTRLTVV.